This TCR beta chain was recovered during a study of control samples from healthy donors and cancer patients. This clone appeared a few times. TCRdb's copy holds only in-frame clones and misses some; the assay was immunoSEQ multiplex PCR. The sample has over 15,000 clones, 80% to 85% seen once; the top ten hold around 30%. Sequenced: PBMCs. This TCR was recovered from an elderly man with head and neck cancer.

CDR3 nucleotides: TGTGCCAGCGGGACAGGTAGCAATCAGCCCCAGCATTTT. It specifies CASGTGSNQPQHF. The chain is built from TRBV6-5 and TRBJ1-5; 8 bases align to TRBD1. Germline-derived CDR1 and CDR2 are MNHEY and SVGAGI. V shed 8 bases, J shed 0 bases, and the junction held 0 bases outside the gene matches. The CDR3 contains 13 residues.